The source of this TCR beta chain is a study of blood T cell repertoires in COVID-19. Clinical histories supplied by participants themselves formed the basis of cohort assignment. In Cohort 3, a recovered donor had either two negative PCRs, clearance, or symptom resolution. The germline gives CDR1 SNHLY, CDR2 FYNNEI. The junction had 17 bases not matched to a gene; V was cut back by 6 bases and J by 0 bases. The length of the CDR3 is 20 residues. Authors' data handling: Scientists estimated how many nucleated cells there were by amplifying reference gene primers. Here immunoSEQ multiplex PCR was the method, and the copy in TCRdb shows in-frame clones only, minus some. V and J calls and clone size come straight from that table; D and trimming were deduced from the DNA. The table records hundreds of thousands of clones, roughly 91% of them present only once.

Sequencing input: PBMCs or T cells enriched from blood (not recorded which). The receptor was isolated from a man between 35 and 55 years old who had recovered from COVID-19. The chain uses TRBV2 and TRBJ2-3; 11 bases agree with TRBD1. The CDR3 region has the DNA TGTGCCAGCAGCTACCGGACAGGGGGCTACCGCCAATTTAGCACAGATACGCAGTATTTT. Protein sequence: CASSYRTGGYRQFSTDTQYF.